This T cell receptor (beta chain) was sequenced for a study of blood T cell repertoires in COVID-19. Background on the study: Sites in the United States, Italy and Spain provided acute and convalescent COVID-19 samples. In each case, the material was cDNA or gDNA derived from T cells, B-cell-depleted T cells, or PBMCs.

Original handling: Reference gene primers were amplified, and this amplification served to estimate nucleated cell counts. Using immunoSEQ multiplex PCR, the repertoire was profiled, and TCRdb retains in-frame clones only, with some absent. For V, J and clone size, that table is used; D and trimming come from the DNA. The sample consists of under 100,000 clones, approximately 78% of them appearing once. The ends lost 4 bases at V and 6 bases at J; junction bases unmatched: 6. Looked up from germline, CDR1 is SGHRS and CDR2 is YFSETQ. The CDR3 is made up of 13 amino acids. This clone has a handful of counts.

This receptor was obtained from a human donor in a cohort sampled during active COVID-19. Sequencing input: peripheral blood. The V gene is TRBV5-1, the J gene TRBJ2-7; the match to TRBD1 covers 8 bases. The CDR3 reads CASSASGTGEQYF. As DNA, the CDR3 is TGCGCCAGCAGCGCCTCCGGGACAGGCGAGCAGTACTTC.